This TCR beta chain came from a study of blood T cell repertoires in COVID-19. At the level of the study: The United States, Italy and Spain provided the acute and convalescent COVID-19 samples.

The germline gives CDR1 ENHRY, CDR2 SYGVKD. The CDR3 length is 16 residues. The V end was cut by 8 bases, the J end by 0 bases, with 18 bases between. Everyone who took part was 18 to 89 years old, and they came from 20 to 25 US areas. Two consecutive negative NP/OP PCR tests, clearance, or resolved symptoms defined Cohort 3 recovery. The repertoire was sequenced with immunoSEQ multiplex PCR; TCRdb's copy has only in-frame clones and lacks some. Altogether about 250,000 clones are present, 88% being singletons, with the ten largest covering under 3.5%. The TCR comes from a woman in her forties or fifties who had recovered from COVID-19. V usage is TRBV10-3 and J usage is TRBJ2-3, with TRBD2 as a possible D gene (5 bases). Specimen: PBMCs or T cells enriched from blood (not recorded which). CDR3 DNA: TGTGCCATCGGGAGAGCGGTGGTTGTTAGCACAGATACGCAGTATTTT. Residues: CAIGRAVVVSTDTQYF.